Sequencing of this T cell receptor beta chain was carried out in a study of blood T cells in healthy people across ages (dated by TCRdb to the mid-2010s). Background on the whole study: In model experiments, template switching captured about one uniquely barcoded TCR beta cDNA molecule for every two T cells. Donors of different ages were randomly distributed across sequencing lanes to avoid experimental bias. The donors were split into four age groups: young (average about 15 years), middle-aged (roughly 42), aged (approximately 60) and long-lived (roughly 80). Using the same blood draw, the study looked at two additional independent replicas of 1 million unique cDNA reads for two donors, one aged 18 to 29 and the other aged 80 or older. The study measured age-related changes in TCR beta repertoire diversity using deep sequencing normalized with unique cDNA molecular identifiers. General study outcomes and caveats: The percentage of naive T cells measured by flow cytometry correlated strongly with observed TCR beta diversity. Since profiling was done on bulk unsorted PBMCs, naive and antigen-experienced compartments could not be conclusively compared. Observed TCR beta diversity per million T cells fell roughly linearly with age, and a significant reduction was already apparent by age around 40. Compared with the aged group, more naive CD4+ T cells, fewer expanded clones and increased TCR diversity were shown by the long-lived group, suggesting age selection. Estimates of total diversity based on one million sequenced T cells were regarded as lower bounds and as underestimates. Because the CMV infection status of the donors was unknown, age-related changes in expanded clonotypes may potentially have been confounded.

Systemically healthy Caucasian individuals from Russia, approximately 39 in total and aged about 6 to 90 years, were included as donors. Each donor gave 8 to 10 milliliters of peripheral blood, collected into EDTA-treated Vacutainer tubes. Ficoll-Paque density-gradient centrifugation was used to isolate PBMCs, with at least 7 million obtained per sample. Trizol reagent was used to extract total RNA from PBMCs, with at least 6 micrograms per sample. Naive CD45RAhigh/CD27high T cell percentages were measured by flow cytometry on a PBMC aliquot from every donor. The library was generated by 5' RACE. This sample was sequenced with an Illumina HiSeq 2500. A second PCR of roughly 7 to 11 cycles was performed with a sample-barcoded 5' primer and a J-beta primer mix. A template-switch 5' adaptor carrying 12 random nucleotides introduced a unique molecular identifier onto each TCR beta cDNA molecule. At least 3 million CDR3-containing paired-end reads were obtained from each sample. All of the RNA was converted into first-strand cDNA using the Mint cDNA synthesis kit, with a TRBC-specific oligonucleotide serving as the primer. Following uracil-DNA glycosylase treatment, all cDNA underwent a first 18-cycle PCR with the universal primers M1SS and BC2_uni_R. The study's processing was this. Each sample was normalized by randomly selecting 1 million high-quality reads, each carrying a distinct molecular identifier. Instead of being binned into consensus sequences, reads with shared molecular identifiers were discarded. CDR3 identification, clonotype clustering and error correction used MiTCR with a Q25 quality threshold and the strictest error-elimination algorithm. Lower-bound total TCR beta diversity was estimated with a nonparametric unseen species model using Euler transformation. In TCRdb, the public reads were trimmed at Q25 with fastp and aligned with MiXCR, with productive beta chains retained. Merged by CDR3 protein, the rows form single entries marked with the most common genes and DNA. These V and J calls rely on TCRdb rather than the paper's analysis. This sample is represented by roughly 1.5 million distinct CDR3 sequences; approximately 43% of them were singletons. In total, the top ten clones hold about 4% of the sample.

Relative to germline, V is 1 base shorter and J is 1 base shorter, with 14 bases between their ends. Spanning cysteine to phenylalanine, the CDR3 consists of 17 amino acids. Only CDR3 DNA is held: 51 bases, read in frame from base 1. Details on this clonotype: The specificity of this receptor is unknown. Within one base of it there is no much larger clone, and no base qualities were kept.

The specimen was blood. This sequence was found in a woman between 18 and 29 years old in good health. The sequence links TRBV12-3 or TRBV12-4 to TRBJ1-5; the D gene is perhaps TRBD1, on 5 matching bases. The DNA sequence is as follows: TGTGCCAGCAGTTTAGAGGGGATCGGCCGGAGCAATCAGCCCCAGCATTTT. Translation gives CASSLEGIGRSNQPQHF.